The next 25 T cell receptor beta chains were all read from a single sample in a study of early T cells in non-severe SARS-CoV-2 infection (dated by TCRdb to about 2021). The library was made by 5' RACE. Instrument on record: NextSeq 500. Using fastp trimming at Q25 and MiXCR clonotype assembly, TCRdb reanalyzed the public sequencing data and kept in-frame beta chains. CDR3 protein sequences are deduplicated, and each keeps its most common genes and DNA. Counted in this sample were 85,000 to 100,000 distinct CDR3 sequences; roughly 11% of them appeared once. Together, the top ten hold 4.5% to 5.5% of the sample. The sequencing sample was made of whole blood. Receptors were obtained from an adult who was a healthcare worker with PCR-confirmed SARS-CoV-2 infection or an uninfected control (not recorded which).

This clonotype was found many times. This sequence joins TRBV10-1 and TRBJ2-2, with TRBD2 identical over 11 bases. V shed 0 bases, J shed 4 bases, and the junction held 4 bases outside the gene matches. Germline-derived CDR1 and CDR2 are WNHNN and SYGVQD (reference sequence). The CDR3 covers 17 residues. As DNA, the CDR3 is TGCGCCAGCAGTGAGTCACTAGCGGGAGCAACCACCGGGGAGCTGTTTTTT. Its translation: CASSESLAGATTGELFF.

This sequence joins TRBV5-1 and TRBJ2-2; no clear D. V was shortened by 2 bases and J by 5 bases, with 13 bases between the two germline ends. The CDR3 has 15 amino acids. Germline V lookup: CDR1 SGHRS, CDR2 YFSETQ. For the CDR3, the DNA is TGCGCCAGCAGCTTCAGAGAGGCCGAGACCGGGGAGCTGTTTTTT. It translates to CASSFREAETGELFF.

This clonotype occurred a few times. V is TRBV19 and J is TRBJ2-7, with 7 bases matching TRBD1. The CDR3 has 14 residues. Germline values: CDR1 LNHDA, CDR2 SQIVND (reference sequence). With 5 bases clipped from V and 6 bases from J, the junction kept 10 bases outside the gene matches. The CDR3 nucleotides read TGTGCCAGTAGTGTAAGAGGGGGCGCGTCCGAGCAGTACTTC. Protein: CASSVRGGASEQYF.

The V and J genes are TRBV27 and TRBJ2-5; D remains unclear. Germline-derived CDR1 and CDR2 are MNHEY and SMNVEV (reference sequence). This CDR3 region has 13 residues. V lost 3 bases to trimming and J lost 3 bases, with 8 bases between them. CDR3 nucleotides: TGTGCCAGCAGTTTTAGGACGGAAGAGACCCAGTACTTC. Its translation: CASSFRTEETQYF.

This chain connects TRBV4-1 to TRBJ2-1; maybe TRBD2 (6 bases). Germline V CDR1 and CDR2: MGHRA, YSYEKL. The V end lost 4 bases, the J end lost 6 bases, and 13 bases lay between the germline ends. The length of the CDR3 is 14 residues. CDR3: CASSPVGGVNEQFF. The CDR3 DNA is TGCGCCAGCAGCCCAGTCGGCGGGGTCAATGAGCAGTTCTTC.

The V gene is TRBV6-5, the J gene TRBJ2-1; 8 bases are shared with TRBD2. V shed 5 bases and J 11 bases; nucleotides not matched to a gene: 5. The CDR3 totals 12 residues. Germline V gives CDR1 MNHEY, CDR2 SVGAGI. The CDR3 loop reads CASSGTSGKQFF. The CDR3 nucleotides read TGTGCCAGCAGTGGTACTAGCGGTAAGCAGTTCTTC.

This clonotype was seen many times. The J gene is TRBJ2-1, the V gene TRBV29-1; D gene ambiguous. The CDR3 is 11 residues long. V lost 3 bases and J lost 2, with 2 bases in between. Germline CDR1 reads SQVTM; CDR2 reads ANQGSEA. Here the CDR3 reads CSVDPYNEQFF. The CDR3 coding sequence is TGCAGCGTTGACCCCTACAATGAGCAGTTCTTC.

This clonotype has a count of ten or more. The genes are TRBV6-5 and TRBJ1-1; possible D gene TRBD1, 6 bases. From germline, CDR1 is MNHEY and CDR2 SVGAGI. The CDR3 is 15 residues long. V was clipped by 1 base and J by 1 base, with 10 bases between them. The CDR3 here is CASSYLGRGNTEAFF. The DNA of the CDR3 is TGTGCCAGCAGTTACTTGGGCAGGGGGAACACTGAAGCTTTCTTT.

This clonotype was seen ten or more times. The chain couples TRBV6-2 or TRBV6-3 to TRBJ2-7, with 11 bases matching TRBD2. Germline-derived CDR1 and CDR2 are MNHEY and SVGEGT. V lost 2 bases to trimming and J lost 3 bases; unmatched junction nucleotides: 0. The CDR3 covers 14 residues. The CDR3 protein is CASSYGTSGYEQYF. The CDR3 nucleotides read TGTGCCAGCAGTTACGGGACTAGCGGCTACGAGCAGTACTTC.

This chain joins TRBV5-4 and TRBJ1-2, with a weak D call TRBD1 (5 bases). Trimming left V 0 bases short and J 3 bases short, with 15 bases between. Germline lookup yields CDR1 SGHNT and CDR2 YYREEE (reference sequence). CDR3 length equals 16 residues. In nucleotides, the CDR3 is TGTGCCAGCAGCTTGGGGGCGGGACGACGGGACTATGGCTACACCTTC. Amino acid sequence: CASSLGAGRRDYGYTF.

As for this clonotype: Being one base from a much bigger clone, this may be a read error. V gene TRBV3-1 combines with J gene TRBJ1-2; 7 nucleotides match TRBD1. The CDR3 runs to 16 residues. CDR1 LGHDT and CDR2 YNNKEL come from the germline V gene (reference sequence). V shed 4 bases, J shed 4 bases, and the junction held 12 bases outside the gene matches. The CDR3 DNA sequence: TGTGCCAGCAGCCGAGACGACAGGGCTTCTTTCTATGGCTACACCTTC. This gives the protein CASSRDDRASFYGYTF.

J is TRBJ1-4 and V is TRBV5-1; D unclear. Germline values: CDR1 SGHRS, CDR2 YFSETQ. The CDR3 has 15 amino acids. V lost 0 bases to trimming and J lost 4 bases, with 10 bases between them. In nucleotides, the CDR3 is TGCGCCAGCAGCTTGGGACGTATGATTAATGAAAAACTGTTTTTT. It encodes CASSLGRMINEKLFF.

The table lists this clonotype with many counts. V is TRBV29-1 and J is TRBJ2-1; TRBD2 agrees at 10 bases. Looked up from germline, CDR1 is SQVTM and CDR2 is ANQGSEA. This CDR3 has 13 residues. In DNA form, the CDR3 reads TGCAGTCCTGGACTAGCGGAGGGGAATGAGCAGTTCTTC. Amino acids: CSPGLAEGNEQFF.

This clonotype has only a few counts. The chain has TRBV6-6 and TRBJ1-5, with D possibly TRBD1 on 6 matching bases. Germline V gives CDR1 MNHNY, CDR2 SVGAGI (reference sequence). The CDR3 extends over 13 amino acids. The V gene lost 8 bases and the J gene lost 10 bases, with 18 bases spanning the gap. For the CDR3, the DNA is TGTGCCAGCTTACAACAGGGAGCGTTACCCCAGCATTTT. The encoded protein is CASLQQGALPQHF.

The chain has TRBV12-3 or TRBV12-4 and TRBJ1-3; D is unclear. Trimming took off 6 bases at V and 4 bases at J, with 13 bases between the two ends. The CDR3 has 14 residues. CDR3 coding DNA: TGTGCCAGCAGCCACACTCCCAACGGAAACACCATATATTTT. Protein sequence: CASSHTPNGNTIYF.

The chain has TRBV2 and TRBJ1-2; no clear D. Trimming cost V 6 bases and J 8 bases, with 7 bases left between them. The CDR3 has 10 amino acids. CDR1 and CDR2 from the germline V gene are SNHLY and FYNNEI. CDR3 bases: TGTGCCAGCAGGCTGGAGGGCTACACCTTC. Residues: CASRLEGYTF.

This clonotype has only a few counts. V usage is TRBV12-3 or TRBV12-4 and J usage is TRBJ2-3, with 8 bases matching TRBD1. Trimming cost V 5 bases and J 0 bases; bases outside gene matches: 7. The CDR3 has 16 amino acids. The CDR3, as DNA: TGTGCCAGCAGTCCCTACGGGACAGGAAGCACAGATACGCAGTATTTT. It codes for CASSPYGTGSTDTQYF.

CDR3 in DNA: TGCGCCAGCAGCTTGATAGGGCAGGGGGTTTCTGAAGCTTTCTTT. Translating gives CASSLIGQGVSEAFF. The chain recombines TRBV5-1 with TRBJ1-1, with 7 nucleotides matching TRBD1. Trimming removed 1 base from V and 6 bases from J; junction bases left unmatched: 9. CDR1 and CDR2 (germline): SGHRS, YFSETQ. The CDR3 has 15 residues.

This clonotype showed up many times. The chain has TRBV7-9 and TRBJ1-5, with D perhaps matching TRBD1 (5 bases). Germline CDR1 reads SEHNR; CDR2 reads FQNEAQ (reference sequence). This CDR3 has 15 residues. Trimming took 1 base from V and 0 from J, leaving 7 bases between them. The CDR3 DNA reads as TGTGCCAGCAGCTTAGGGGGCTATAGCAATCAGCCCCAGCATTTT. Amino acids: CASSLGGYSNQPQHF.

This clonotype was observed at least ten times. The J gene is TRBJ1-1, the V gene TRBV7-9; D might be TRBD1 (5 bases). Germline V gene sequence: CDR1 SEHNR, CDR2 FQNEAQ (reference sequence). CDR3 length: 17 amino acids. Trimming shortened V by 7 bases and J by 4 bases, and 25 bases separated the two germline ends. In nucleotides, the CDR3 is TGTGCCAGCACCACGACGCCCTACGGGGGAGTGAGCACTGAAGCTTTCTTT. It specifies CASTTTPYGGVSTEAFF.

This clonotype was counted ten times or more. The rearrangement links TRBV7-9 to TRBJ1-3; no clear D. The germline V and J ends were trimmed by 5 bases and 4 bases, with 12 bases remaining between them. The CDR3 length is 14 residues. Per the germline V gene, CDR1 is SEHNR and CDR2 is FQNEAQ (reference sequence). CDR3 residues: CASSRWADGNTIYF. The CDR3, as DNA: TGTGCCAGCAGCCGTTGGGCGGACGGAAACACCATATATTTT.

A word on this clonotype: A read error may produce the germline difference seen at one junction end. The DNA of the CDR3 is TGTGCCAGCAGCCACCAACAGGGGTATTCTGAAAACACCATATATTTT. Protein product: CASSHQQGYSENTIYF. J is TRBJ1-3 and V is TRBV3-1; 7 bases are shared with TRBD1. This CDR3 region has 16 residues. CDR1 LGHDT and CDR2 YNNKEL come from the germline V gene (reference sequence).

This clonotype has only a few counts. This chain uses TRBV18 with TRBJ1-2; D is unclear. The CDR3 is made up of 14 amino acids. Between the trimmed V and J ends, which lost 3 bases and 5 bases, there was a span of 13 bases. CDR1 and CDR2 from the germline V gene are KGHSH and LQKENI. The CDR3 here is CASSPSSTVYGYTF. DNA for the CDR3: TGTGCCAGCTCACCCTCCTCCACAGTTTATGGCTACACCTTC.

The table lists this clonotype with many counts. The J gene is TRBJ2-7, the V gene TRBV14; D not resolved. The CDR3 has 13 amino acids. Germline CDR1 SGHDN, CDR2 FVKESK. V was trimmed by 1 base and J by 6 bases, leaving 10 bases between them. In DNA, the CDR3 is TGTGCCAGCAGCCAAGTCATGGGTGCCGAGCAGTACTTC. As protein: CASSQVMGAEQYF. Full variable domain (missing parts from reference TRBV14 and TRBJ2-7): EAGVTQFPSHSVIEKGQTVTLRCDPISGHDNLYWYRRVMGKEIKFLLHFVKESKQDESGMPNNRFLAERTGGTYSTLKVQPAELEDSGVYFCASSQVMGAEQYFGPGTRLTVT.

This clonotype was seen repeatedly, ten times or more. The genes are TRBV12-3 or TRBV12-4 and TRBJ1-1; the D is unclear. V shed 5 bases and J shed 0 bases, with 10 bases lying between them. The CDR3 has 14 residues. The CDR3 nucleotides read TGTGCCAGCAGTCGTCGGGTGTTGAACACTGAAGCTTTCTTT. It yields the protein CASSRRVLNTEAFF.